Below, 32 T cell receptor beta chains from the same sample are listed, as sequenced in a study of response to subunit inactivated influenza vaccine. TCRdb itself ran the RT-PCR reads through MiXCR, one entry per CDR3 protein. The repertoire has fewer than 650,000 distinct CDR3 sequences, approximately 12% of them found once; the top ten carry roughly 13%. Sequencing was performed on PBMCs from blood, taken around seven weeks after vaccination. These receptors came from a man aged 45-65 years who received an inactivated influenza vaccine.

A remark on this clonotype: A read error may be the cause here, since a much bigger clone is one base away. The V call is TRBV29-1, the J call TRBJ2-3, with D possibly TRBD2 on 6 matching bases. The germline gives CDR1 SQVTM, CDR2 ANQGSEA. CDR3 length: 14 residues. The V gene lost 7 bases and the J gene lost 2 bases, with 16 bases spanning the gap. The DNA of the CDR3 is TGCAGCGCAAGGACTAATCCCGCCACAGATACGCAGTATTTT. It encodes CSARTNPATDTQYF.

This clonotype was counted only a few times. V and J are TRBV6-5 and TRBJ2-7; TRBD2 might be the D (5 bases). V was cut by 2 bases and J by 3 bases, with 11 bases left in between. This CDR3 is built from 14 residues. CDR1 and CDR2 (germline): MNHEY, SVGAGI. The CDR3 nucleotides read TGTGCCAGCAGTTACCGCGGGTTCAGCTACGAGCAGTACTTC. The encoded protein is CASSYRGFSYEQYF.

The chain is built from TRBV4-3 and TRBJ1-5, with no clear D. Germline values: CDR1 LGHNA, CDR2 YSLEER. The V and J ends lost 0 bases and 6 bases respectively, with 9 bases between them. The CDR3 is 14 amino acids. The DNA of the CDR3 is TGCGCCAGCAGCCAAGACTATAACAGTCAGCCCCAGCATTTT. Amino acids: CASSQDYNSQPQHF.

The rearrangement joins TRBV15 to TRBJ2-2; either TRBD1 or TRBD2 may fit D (5 bases each). This CDR3 has 16 amino acids. With 0 bases removed from V and 3 bases from J, the gap between germline ends came to 11 bases. Germline assignment: CDR1 LNHNV and CDR2 YYDKDF (reference sequence). This CDR3 reads CATSREWGRDTGELFF. The CDR3 DNA sequence: TGTGCCACCAGCAGAGAATGGGGACGTGACACCGGGGAGCTGTTTTTT.

This clonotype has a handful of counts. This chain connects TRBV7-2 to TRBJ1-2; D gene ambiguous. From germline, CDR1 is SGHTA and CDR2 FQGNSA. The CDR3 covers 14 residues. Trimming cost V 4 bases and J 4 bases, with 13 bases left between them. CDR3 nucleotide sequence: TGTGCCAGCAGCTCACTAGGACGGCCCTATGGCTACACCTTC. It encodes CASSSLGRPYGYTF.

This clonotype occurred many times. V is TRBV29-1 and J is TRBJ2-2; D could derive from TRBD1 or TRBD2 (5 bases each). Per the germline V gene, CDR1 is SQVTM and CDR2 is ANQGSEA. V lost 6 bases, J lost 3 bases, and 8 bases lay in between. The length of the CDR3 is 12 residues. CDR3 residues: CSVRGDTGELFF. The CDR3 coding sequence is TGCAGCGTGAGGGGAGACACCGGGGAGCTGTTTTTT.

The table lists this clonotype with a few counts. The chain combines TRBV12-3 or TRBV12-4 with TRBJ1-1; possibly TRBD1 for D (5 bases). This CDR3 has 17 residues. Between the trimmed V and J ends, which lost 6 bases and 0 bases, there was a span of 20 bases. CDR3 sequence reads: CASSVGRLPVLNTEAFF. CDR3 DNA sequence: TGTGCCAGCAGCGTGGGACGCCTGCCTGTACTGAACACTGAAGCTTTCTTT.

This clonotype was seen a handful of times. This rearrangement joins TRBV18 to TRBJ1-2; the D is unclear. The germline V and J ends were trimmed by 3 bases and 8 bases, with 10 bases remaining between them. Germline V gene data show CDR1 as KGHSH and CDR2 as LQKENI. This CDR3 is 12 amino acids long. CDR3 residues: CASSPTAEGYTF. The CDR3 DNA follows: TGTGCCAGCTCACCTACTGCAGAAGGCTACACCTTC.

The chain links TRBV12-3 or TRBV12-4 to TRBJ1-5; no firm D call. The CDR3 totals 12 residues. V lost 3 bases and J lost 6, with 6 bases in between. The CDR3 protein is CASSFDPQPQHF. CDR3 DNA: TGTGCCAGCAGTTTTGATCCTCAGCCCCAGCATTTT.

This chain uses TRBV5-1 with TRBJ2-3; D call uncertain. With 2 bases removed from V and 1 base from J, the gap between germline ends came to 11 bases. This CDR3 region has 15 residues. Germline V gene sequence: CDR1 SGHRS, CDR2 YFSETQ. CDR3 amino acids: CASSFLVSGTDTQYF. As DNA, the CDR3 is TGCGCCAGCAGCTTCTTAGTCTCTGGCACAGATACGCAGTATTTT.

The DNA for the CDR3 is TGCAGTGCCGGAAGAGCGGGGGGTCTTCACAATGAGCAGTTCTTC. It specifies CSAGRAGGLHNEQFF. The rearrangement joins TRBV20-1 to TRBJ2-1, with 9 bases lining up with TRBD2. With V trimmed by 6 bases and J by 5 bases, 11 bases remained unmatched. The CDR3 sequence is 15 residues long. In germline, CDR1 is DFQATT, CDR2 SNEGSKA (reference sequence).

The rearrangement links TRBV5-4 to TRBJ2-5; D tentatively reads TRBD1 or TRBD2 (5 bases each). This CDR3 is 13 amino acids long. Germline CDR1 reads SGHNT; CDR2 reads YYREEE (reference sequence). V lost 4 bases to trimming and J lost 4 bases, with 11 bases between them. CDR3 sequence: CASSPRGSETQYF. CDR3 DNA sequence: TGTGCCAGCAGCCCGAGGGGTTCAGAGACCCAGTACTTC.

The sample holds a few counts of this clonotype. The chain carries TRBV3-1 and TRBJ1-1, with D possibly matching TRBD1 (6 bases). Germline values: CDR1 LGHDT, CDR2 YNNKEL (reference sequence). Trimming took 4 bases from V and 1 from J, leaving 10 bases between them. The CDR3 totals 14 residues. DNA of the CDR3: TGTGCCAGCAGCCCCACGACAGGGAACACTGAAGCTTTCTTT. Encoded protein: CASSPTTGNTEAFF.

This clonotype appeared a few times. The chain uses TRBV24-1 and TRBJ2-3; D uncertain. Germline CDR1 and CDR2: KGHDR and SFDVKD. This CDR3 spans 13 amino acids. Trimming shortened V by 2 bases and J by 5 bases, and 7 bases separated the two germline ends. CDR3 in amino acids: CATSDSGIDTQYF. The CDR3, as DNA: TGTGCCACCAGTGATTCAGGAATAGATACGCAGTATTTT.

This clonotype was observed a few times. V gene TRBV29-1 combines with J gene TRBJ2-5, with 14 bases identical to TRBD2. The germline CDR1 and CDR2 sequences are SQVTM and ANQGSEA. Trimming removed 7 bases from V and 4 bases from J; junction bases left unmatched: 2. This CDR3 comprises 13 residues. CDR3 coding DNA: TGCAGCGGGGGACTAGCGGGAGCAGAGACCCAGTACTTC. This codes for CSGGLAGAETQYF.

This chain uses TRBV27 with TRBJ2-3, with D possibly matching TRBD1 (5 bases). CDR1 is MNHEY and CDR2 is SMNVEV in the germline V gene (reference sequence). CDR3 length: 14 residues. Trimming pared 6 bases from V and 3 bases from J, leaving 13 bases between. CDR3 sequence (DNA): TGTGCCAGCAGACCCCAGGGTTGGACAGATACGCAGTATTTT. Residues: CASRPQGWTDTQYF.

This clonotype was seen more than once but under ten times. The J gene is TRBJ2-5, the V gene TRBV14; possibly TRBD1 for D (5 bases). Trimming removed 1 base from V and 3 bases from J, with 9 bases in between. The germline V gene encodes CDR1 SGHDN and CDR2 FVKESK. There are 14 residues in the CDR3. The CDR3 DNA reads TGTGCCAGCAGCCAAGGAGTAGGGGAAGAGACCCAGTACTTC. This sequence encodes CASSQGVGEETQYF.

The CDR3 here is CASSLGPSGGQETQYF. The DNA of the CDR3 is TGCGCCAGCAGCTTGGGCCCTAGCGGGGGCCAAGAGACCCAGTACTTC. The chain employs TRBV5-1 and TRBJ2-5; 10 bases map to TRBD2. V shed 0 bases, J shed 1 base, and the junction held 3 bases outside the gene matches. Germline assignment: CDR1 SGHRS and CDR2 YFSETQ. The length of the CDR3 is 16 residues.

This clonotype was observed a few times. The chain joins TRBV6-2 or TRBV6-3 to TRBJ2-1; D possibly uses TRBD1 or TRBD2 (6 bases each). The CDR3 is made up of 18 amino acids. The V and J ends lost 7 bases and 6 bases respectively, with 28 bases between them. Germline assignment: CDR1 MNHEY and CDR2 SVGEGT. CDR3 loop: CASNILRGQETVGNEQFF. DNA for the CDR3: TGTGCCAGCAATATTTTACGGGGGCAGGAAACAGTCGGCAATGAGCAGTTCTTC.

The gene calls are TRBV6-5 and TRBJ1-2; no clear D. Trimming took off 6 bases at V and 6 bases at J, with 11 bases between the two ends. CDR1 is MNHEY and CDR2 is SVGAGI in the germline V gene. The CDR3 is 12 residues long. The CDR3 sequence: CASSLMGHGYTF. As DNA, the CDR3 is TGTGCCAGCAGCCTGATGGGCCATGGCTACACCTTC.

This rearrangement joins TRBV5-1 to TRBJ1-2; D is possibly TRBD1 (5 bases). V was clipped by 0 bases and J by 4 bases, with 10 bases between them. This CDR3 has 14 residues. In germline, CDR1 is SGHRS, CDR2 YFSETQ. CDR3 loop: CASSLGRQIYGYTF. The CDR3 DNA follows: TGCGCCAGCAGCTTGGGGAGACAGATCTATGGCTACACCTTC.

Many counts were recorded for this clonotype. The chain recombines TRBV5-1 with TRBJ1-1; 8 nucleotides agree with TRBD1. This CDR3 spans 16 amino acids. Germline V CDR1 and CDR2: SGHRS, YFSETQ. Trimming at V came to 4 bases and at J to 1 base, leaving 9 bases not matched to a gene. CDR3 protein: CASSMGPQGGNTEAFF. The CDR3 DNA reads TGCGCCAGCAGCATGGGACCACAGGGGGGGAACACTGAAGCTTTCTTT.

This chain links TRBV30 with TRBJ2-5; TRBD2 might be the D (6 bases). The CDR3 loop spans 13 amino acids. CDR1 GTSNPN and CDR2 SVGIG come from the germline V gene (reference sequence). Trimming pared 4 bases from V and 5 bases from J, leaving 14 bases between. CDR3 bases: TGTGCCTGGACGCACGGGAGCGCGGAGACCCAGTACTTC. Its protein is CAWTHGSAETQYF.

This clonotype showed up many times. The V call is TRBV12-3 or TRBV12-4, the J call TRBJ1-2, with a tentative D call TRBD1 (6 bases). The CDR3 consists of 14 residues. The V end was cut by 7 bases, the J end by 2 bases, with 14 bases between. The CDR3 region has the DNA TGTGCCAGCACCCCGGGACACGCAAACTATGGCTACACCTTC. Amino acid sequence: CASTPGHANYGYTF.

This clonotype was counted a few times. The chain recombines TRBV20-1 with TRBJ2-7; D gene uncertain. V was trimmed by 4 bases and J by 3 bases, leaving 7 bases between them. The CDR3 totals 11 residues. Per germline, CDR1 DFQATT and CDR2 SNEGSKA (reference sequence). CDR3: CSAIEGYEQYF. The CDR3 coding sequence is TGCAGTGCTATCGAAGGCTACGAGCAGTACTTC.

This clonotype was counted ten times or more. V usage is TRBV10-3 and J usage is TRBJ2-1; tentative D call: TRBD2 (5 bases). The CDR3 runs to 14 residues. Trimming removed 3 bases from V and 10 bases from J, with 16 bases in between. Germline V CDR1 and CDR2: ENHRY, SYGVKD. CDR3 nucleotides: TGTGCCATCAGTGATGGAGCGGAGAAAGGGGAGCAGTTCTTC. Its translation is CAISDGAEKGEQFF.

The chain joins TRBV19 to TRBJ2-3; TRBD2 is a possible D gene (5 bases). Per the germline V gene, CDR1 is LNHDA and CDR2 is SQIVND (reference sequence). The CDR3 length is 14 residues. V was shortened by 3 bases and J by 1 base, with 8 bases between the two germline ends. DNA for the CDR3: TGTGCCAGTAGTATGACCGGGGGCACAGATACGCAGTATTTT. Its translation: CASSMTGGTDTQYF. Filled out from reference TRBV19 and TRBJ2-3, the complete variable domain reads DGGITQSPKYLFRKEGQNVTLSCEQNLNHDAMYWYRQDPGQGLRLIYYSQIVNDFQKGDIAEGYSVSREKKESFPLTVTSAQKNPTAFYLCASSMTGGTDTQYFGPGTRLTVL.

This clonotype occurred a few times. This chain links TRBV7-9 with TRBJ1-1; no clear D. This CDR3 is built from 17 residues. Germline V CDR1 and CDR2: SEHNR, FQNEAQ (reference sequence). V lost 4 bases to trimming and J lost 1 base, with 19 bases between them. CDR3: CASSSPRVGSRNTEAFF. Written as DNA, the CDR3 is TGTGCCAGCAGCTCACCCAGAGTGGGGTCCAGGAACACTGAAGCTTTCTTT.

In this sample, this clonotype turned up a few times. This chain links TRBV5-1 with TRBJ2-3, with 10 bases fitting TRBD2. From germline, CDR1 is SGHRS and CDR2 YFSETQ. This CDR3 has 17 residues. The V and J ends lost 0 bases and 1 base, in that order; junction bases with no gene match: 5. The CDR3 bases are TGCGCCAGCAGCTTGGCCCGCACTAGCGGGGGCACAGATACGCAGTATTTT. Residues: CASSLARTSGGTDTQYF. Variable domain in full (rest from reference TRBV5-1 and TRBJ2-3): KAGVTQTPRYLIKTRGQQVTLSCSPISGHRSVSWYQQTPGQGLQFLFEYFSETQRNKGNFPGRFSGRQFSNSRSEMNVSTLELGDSALYLCASSLARTSGGTDTQYFGPGTRLTVL.

This clonotype was seen a handful of times. The genes are TRBV6-2 or TRBV6-3 and TRBJ2-2; TRBD2 aligns across 7 bases. J was trimmed by 2 bases and V by 7 bases; bases with no gene match: 4. CDR1 is MNHEY and CDR2 is SVGEGT in the germline V gene. This CDR3 has 14 amino acids. This chain's CDR3 is CASKERGNTGELFF. The CDR3 DNA reads as TGTGCCAGCAAGGAGCGGGGAAACACCGGGGAGCTGTTTTTT.

This clonotype showed up many times. The V call is TRBV4-3, the J call TRBJ2-7, with TRBD1 as a possible D gene (6 bases). The ends were cut back, 0 bases at V and 8 bases at J, with 14 bases in the middle. CDR1 and CDR2 from the germline V gene are LGHNA and YSLEER. The CDR3 spans 14 residues. CDR3 sequence (DNA): TGCGCCAGCAGCCAAGATTTGGGGGCCCTCAAGCAGTACTTC. Its protein product is CASSQDLGALKQYF.

This clonotype was observed at least ten times. V gene TRBV27 combines with J gene TRBJ2-1; 15 bases fit TRBD2. Germline trimming cut 6 bases from V and 0 bases from J; bases unmatched to any gene: 6. Germline CDR1 reads MNHEY; CDR2 reads SMNVEV (reference sequence). CDR3 size: 18 residues. The DNA of the CDR3 is TGTGCCAGCAGCAGGACTAGCGGGGGGGACAGCTCCTACAATGAGCAGTTCTTC. This translates into CASSRTSGGDSSYNEQFF.